This T cell receptor beta chain originates from a study of blood T cell repertoires in COVID-19. Turning to the study itself: PBMCs, B-cell-depleted T cells, or T cells were the source of the cDNA or gDNA that made up the material.

Methods used by the authors: Amplification of reference gene primers was used by the study to estimate nucleated cell counts. TCRdb keeps only in-frame clones here, not all; method: immunoSEQ multiplex PCR. V and J calls and clone size come straight from that table; D and trimming were deduced from the DNA. The sample consists of 140,000 or so clones, 75% to 85% of them appearing once. The CDR3 runs 13 residues. Trimming stripped 5 bases from V and 7 bases from J, with 13 bases between. Looked up from germline, CDR1 is KGHDR and CDR2 is SFDVKD. Sequencing was done on a sample of peripheral blood. V gene TRBV24-1 combines with J gene TRBJ1-2; a possible D gene is TRBD1 (5 bases). This TCR derives from a woman in her seventies with COVID-19, enrolled during active disease. The CDR3, as DNA: TGTGCCACCAGTGCTGAGGGGAGGAGTGGCTACACCTTC. This translates into CATSAEGRSGYTF.